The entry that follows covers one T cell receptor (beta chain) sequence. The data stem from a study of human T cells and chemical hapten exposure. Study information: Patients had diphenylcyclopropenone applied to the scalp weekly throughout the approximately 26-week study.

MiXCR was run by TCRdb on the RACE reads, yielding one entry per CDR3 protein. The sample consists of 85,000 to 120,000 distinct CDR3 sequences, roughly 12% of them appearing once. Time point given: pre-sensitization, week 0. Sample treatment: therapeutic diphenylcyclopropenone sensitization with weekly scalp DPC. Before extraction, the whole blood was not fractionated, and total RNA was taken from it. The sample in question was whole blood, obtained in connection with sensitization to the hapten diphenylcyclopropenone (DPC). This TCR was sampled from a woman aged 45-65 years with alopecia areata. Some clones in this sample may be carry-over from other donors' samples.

CDR3: CASSPGYPGGNEAFF. The CDR3 DNA is TGTGCCAGCTCACCTGGCTATCCGGGGGGCAATGAAGCTTTCTTT. The chain recombines TRBV18 with TRBJ1-1, with a tentative D call TRBD1 (6 bases). CDR1 is KGHSH, CDR2 LQKENI, per germline. The CDR3 loop spans 15 amino acids. V was trimmed by 3 bases and J by 7 bases, leaving 18 bases between them.